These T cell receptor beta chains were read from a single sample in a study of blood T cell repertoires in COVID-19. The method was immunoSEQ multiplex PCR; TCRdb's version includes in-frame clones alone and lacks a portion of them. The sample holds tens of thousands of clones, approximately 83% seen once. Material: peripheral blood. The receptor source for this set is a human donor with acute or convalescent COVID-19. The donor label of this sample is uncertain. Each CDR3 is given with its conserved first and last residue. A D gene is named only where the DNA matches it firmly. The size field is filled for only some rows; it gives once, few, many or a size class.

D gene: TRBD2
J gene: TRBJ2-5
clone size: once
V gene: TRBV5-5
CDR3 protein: CASSLPSGSGRETQYF
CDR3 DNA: TGTGCCAGCAGCCTCCCTAGCGGGAGTGGGCGAGAGACCCAGTACTTC

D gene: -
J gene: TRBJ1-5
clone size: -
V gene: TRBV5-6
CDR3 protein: CASSSGLYSNQPQHF
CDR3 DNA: TGTGCCAGCAGCTCGGGACTCTATAGCAATCAGCCCCAGCATTTT

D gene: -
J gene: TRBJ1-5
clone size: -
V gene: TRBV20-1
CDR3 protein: CSASRDSNQPQHF
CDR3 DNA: TGCAGTGCTAGTCGGGATAGCAATCAGCCCCAGCATTTT

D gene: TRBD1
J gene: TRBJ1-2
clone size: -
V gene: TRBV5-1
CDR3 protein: CASSLGTGPTNYGYTF
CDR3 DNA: TGCGCCAGCAGCTTGGGGACAGGACCCACTAACTATGGCTACACCTTC

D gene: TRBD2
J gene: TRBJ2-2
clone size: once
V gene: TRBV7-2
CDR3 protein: CASSIGGFTGELFF
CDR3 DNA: TGTGCCAGCAGCATCGGGGGGTTTACCGGGGAGCTGTTTTTT

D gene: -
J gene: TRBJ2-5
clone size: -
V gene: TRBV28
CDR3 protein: CASSLETQYF
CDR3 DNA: TGTGCCAGCAGTCTAGAGACCCAGTACTTC

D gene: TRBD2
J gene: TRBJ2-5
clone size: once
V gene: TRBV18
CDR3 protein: CASSSSGSRETQYF
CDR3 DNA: TGTGCCAGCTCATCGAGCGGGAGTCGGGAGACCCAGTACTTC

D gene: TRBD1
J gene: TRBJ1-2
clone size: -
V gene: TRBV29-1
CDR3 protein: CSVRVPGQGSKGYTF
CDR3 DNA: TGCAGCGTTAGGGTCCCGGGACAGGGATCAAAGGGCTACACCTTC

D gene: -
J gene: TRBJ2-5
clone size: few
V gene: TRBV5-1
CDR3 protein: CASSSGETQYF
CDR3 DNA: TGCGCCAGCAGCTCCGGGGAGACCCAGTACTTC

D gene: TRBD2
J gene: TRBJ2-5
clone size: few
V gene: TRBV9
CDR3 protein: CASSVAAGGPVETQYF
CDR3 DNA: TGTGCCAGCAGCGTAGCTGCGGGGGGGCCGGTAGAGACCCAGTACTTC

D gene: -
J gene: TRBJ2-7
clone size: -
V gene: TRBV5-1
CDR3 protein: CASSLTGKPYEQYF
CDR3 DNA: TGCGCCAGCAGCTTGACAGGGAAGCCCTACGAGCAGTACTTC

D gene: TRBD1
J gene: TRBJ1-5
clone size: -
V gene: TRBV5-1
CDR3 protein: CASSPGQGLDRNQPQHF
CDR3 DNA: TGCGCCAGCAGCCCAGGACAGGGGTTGGACCGAAATCAGCCCCAGCATTTT

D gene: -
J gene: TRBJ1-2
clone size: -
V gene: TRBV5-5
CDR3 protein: CASSTDPLAYGYTF
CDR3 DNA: TGTGCCAGCTCCACTGACCCGCTAGCCTATGGCTACACCTTC

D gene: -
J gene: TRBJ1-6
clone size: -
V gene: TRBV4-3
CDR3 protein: CASSQDSGGDSPLHF
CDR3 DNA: TGCGCCAGCAGCCAAGATTCGGGGGGAGACTCACCCCTCCACTTT

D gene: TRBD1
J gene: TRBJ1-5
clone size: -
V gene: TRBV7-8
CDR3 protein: CASSRTGGPRNQPQHF
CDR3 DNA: TGTGCCAGCAGTCGTACAGGGGGCCCTCGCAATCAGCCCCAGCATTTT

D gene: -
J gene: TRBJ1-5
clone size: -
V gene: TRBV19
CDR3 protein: CASSITGSNQPQHF
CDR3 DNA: TGTGCCAGTAGTATAACAGGGAGCAATCAGCCCCAGCATTTT

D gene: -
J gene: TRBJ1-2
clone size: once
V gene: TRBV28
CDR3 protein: CASSSSYLYGYTF
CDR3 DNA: TGTGCCAGCAGTTCTTCCTACTTGTATGGCTACACCTTC

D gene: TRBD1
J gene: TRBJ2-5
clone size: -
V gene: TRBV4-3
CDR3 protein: CASSQETGLQETQYF
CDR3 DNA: TGCGCCAGCAGCCAGGAGACAGGGTTACAAGAGACCCAGTACTTC

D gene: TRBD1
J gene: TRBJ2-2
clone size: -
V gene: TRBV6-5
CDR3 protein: CASLWDRGIGELFF
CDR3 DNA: TGTGCCAGCCTCTGGGACAGGGGCATCGGGGAGCTGTTTTTT

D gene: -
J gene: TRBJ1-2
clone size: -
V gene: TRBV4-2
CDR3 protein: CASSQAGAANYGYTF
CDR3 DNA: TGTGCCAGCAGCCAAGCCGGAGCGGCTAACTATGGCTACACCTTC

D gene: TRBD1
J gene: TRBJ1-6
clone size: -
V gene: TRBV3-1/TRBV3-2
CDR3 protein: CASSQDPASLDRGTYNSPLHF
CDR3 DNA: TGTGCCAGCAGCCAAGATCCGGCTTCTTTGGACAGGGGCACCTATAATTCACCCCTCCACTTT

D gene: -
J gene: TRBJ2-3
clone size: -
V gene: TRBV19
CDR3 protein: CASRTDPGTDTQYF
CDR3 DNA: TGTGCCAGTAGGACAGACCCCGGCACAGATACGCAGTATTTT

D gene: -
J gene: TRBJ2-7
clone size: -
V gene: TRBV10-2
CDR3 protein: CASSTTGFYEQYF
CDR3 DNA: TGCGCCAGCAGCACAACAGGGTTCTACGAGCAGTACTTC

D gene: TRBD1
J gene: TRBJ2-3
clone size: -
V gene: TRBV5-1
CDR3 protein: CASSRDRGSTDTQYF
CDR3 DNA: TGCGCCAGCAGTAGGGACAGGGGAAGCACAGATACGCAGTATTTT

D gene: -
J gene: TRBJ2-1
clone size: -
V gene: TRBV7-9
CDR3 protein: CASIPTSKSEQFF
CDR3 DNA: TGTGCCAGCATCCCAACTAGCAAATCCGAGCAGTTCTTC

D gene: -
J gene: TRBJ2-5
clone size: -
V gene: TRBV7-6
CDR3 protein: CASSSRPDTQETQYF
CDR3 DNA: TGTGCCAGCAGCTCTCGCCCGGACACCCAAGAGACCCAGTACTTC

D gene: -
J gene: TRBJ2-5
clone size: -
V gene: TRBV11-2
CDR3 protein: CASSLDRGGGAETQYF
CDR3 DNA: TGTGCCAGCAGCTTAGATCGAGGGGGGGGAGCGGAGACCCAGTACTTC

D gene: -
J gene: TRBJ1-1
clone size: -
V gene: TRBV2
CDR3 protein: CASSPRERAEAFF
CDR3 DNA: TGTGCCAGCAGCCCTAGGGAGAGGGCTGAAGCTTTCTTT

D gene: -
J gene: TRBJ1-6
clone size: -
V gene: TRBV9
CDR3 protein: CASSEDTFSSYNSPLHF
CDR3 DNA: TGTGCCAGCAGCGAAGACACCTTTAGCTCCTATAATTCACCCCTCCACTTT